Listed here is a single TCR beta chain. Germline-derived CDR1 and CDR2 are SEHNR and FQNEAQ (reference sequence). The CDR3 length is 17 residues. The V gene end was trimmed by 6 bases and the J gene end by 2 bases; junction bases not matched to a gene: 14. This entry belongs to a study of technical replicates of blood from a few donors. The data were produced by immunoSEQ multiplex PCR, yet TCRdb's version contains in-frame clones alone and is incomplete. The sample has roughly 83,000 clones, more than 90% seen once; the top ten hold about 0.23%. The TCR comes from a human donor in good health. V and J are TRBV7-9 and TRBJ2-5; TRBD1 matches 8 bases. The sequenced material came from T cells isolated from PBMCs. The DNA for the CDR3 is TGTGCCAGCAGACCAAGACAGGGGCGGAACCAACAAGAGACCCAGTACTTC. Encoded protein: CASRPRQGRNQQETQYF.